This T cell receptor (beta chain) was identified during a study of T cells after yellow fever vaccination. Study summary: SMART-Seq v4 Ultra Low Input served to prepare low-cell-number fractions. Study-wide points: Researchers cautioned that FACS-sorted repertoires could harbor abundant clonotypes contaminating from the bulk population. The booster saw the reappearance of most primary-vaccination clones (roughly 96% CD4, roughly 87% CD8).

With respect to this clonotype: As yet, its antigen is unknown.

TCRdb re-called the 5' RACE reads through MiXCR, storing one row per CDR3 protein. Of just under 600,000 distinct CDR3 sequences in the sample, approximately 15% were seen once. Germline V gives CDR1 ENHRY, CDR2 SYGVKD. V shed 5 bases, J shed 5 bases, and the junction held 5 bases outside the gene matches. The CDR3 runs 14 residues. This specimen consisted of PBMCs, obtained on the day of the yellow fever booster vaccination. The sequence was collected from a man aged 25 to 45 who received the YFV17D yellow fever vaccine. This chain joins TRBV10-3 and TRBJ2-1; 8 bases agree with TRBD2. CDR3 sequence (DNA): TGTGCCATCAGTACCGGGACTAGGAACAATGAGCAGTTCTTC. Protein product: CAISTGTRNNEQFF.